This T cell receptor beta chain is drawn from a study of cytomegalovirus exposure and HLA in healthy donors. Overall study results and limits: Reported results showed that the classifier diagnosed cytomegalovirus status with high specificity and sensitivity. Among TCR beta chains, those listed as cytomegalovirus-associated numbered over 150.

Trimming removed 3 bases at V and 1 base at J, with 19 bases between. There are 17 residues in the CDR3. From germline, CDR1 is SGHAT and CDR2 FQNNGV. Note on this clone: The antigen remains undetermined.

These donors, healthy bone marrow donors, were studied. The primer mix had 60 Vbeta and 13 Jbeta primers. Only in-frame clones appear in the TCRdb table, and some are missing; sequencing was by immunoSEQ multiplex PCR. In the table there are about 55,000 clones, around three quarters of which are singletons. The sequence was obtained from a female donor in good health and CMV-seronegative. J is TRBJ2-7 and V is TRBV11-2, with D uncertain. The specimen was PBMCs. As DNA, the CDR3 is TGTGCCAGCAGCTTTGCTGCCGGGTCAGACCCATCCTACGAGCAGTACTTC. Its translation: CASSFAAGSDPSYEQYF. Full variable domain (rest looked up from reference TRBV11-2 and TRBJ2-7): EAGVAQSPRYKIIEKRQSVAFWCNPISGHATLYWYQQILGQGPKLLIQFQNNGVVDDSQLPKDRFSAERLKGVDSTLKIQPAKLEDSAVYLCASSFAAGSDPSYEQYFGPGTRLTVT.